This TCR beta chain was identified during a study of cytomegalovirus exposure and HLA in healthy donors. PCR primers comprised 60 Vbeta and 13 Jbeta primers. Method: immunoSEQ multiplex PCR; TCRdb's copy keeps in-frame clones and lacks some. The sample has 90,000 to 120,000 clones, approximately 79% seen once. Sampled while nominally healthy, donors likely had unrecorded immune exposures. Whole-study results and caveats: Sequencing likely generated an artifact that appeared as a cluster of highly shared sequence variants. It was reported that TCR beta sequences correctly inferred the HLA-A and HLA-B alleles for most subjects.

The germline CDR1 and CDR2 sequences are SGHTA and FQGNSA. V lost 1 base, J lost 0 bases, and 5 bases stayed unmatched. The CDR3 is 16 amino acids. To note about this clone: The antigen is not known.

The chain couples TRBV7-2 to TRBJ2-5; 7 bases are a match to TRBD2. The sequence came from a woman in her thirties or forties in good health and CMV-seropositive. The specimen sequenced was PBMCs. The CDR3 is CASSLGGRAHQETQYF. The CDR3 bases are TGTGCCAGCAGCTTAGGAGGGAGGGCCCACCAAGAGACCCAGTACTTC. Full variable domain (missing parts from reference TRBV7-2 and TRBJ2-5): GAGVSQSPSNKVTEKGKDVELRCDPISGHTALYWYRQSLGQGLEFLIYFQGNSAPDKSGLPSDRFSAERTGGSVSTLTIQRTQQEDSAVYLCASSLGGRAHQETQYFGPGTRLLVL.